A single sample is the source of the 28 T cell receptor beta chains below, sequenced in a study of Graves' ophthalmopathy and Graves' hyperthyroidism. Amplified TCR beta CDR3 regions were obtained using RNA transcripts as template. Scientists carried out first-round RT-PCR using HTBI primers and then a second-round multiplex PCR. TCRdb processed the multiplex PCR reads anew with MiXCR; each CDR3 protein has one entry. The sample consists of 300,000 to 500,000 distinct CDR3 sequences, 15% of them appearing once. Sequenced: peripheral blood. The receptors shown here come from a woman aged 18-29 years with stable Graves' hyperthyroidism.

This clonotype was picked up many times. The rearrangement joins TRBV28 to TRBJ1-6; a possible D gene is TRBD1 (5 bases). Germline V gives CDR1 MDHEN, CDR2 SYDVKM. CDR3 length equals 14 residues. V was shortened by 4 bases and J by 7 bases, with 11 bases between the two germline ends. The CDR3: CASSYEQVNSPLHF. CDR3 DNA sequence: TGTGCCAGCAGTTACGAACAGGTCAATTCACCCCTCCACTTT. The complete variable domain, with remaining parts taken from reference TRBV28 and TRBJ1-6, reads DVKVTQSSRYLVKRTGEKVFLECVQDMDHENMFWYRQDPGLGLRLIYFSYDVKMKEKGDIPEGYSVSREKKERFSLILESASTNQTSMYLCASSYEQVNSPLHFGNGTRLTVT.

This clonotype was detected many times. The chain combines TRBV12-3 or TRBV12-4 with TRBJ2-7, with 9 bases matching TRBD1. The length of the CDR3 is 14 residues. J gave up 5 bases and V 3 bases, and 5 bases lay outside the gene matches. The CDR3 coding sequence is TGTGCCAGCAGTTTCACACAGGGGGCAAACGAGCAGTACTTC. Protein: CASSFTQGANEQYF.

This chain joins TRBV30 and TRBJ1-1; D uncertain. Germline V gene data show CDR1 as GTSNPN and CDR2 as SVGIG (reference sequence). The CDR3 extends over 12 amino acids. The germline V and J ends were trimmed by 4 bases and 8 bases, with 14 bases remaining between them. CDR3 protein: CAWTKNTVEAFF. DNA for the CDR3: TGTGCCTGGACTAAAAACACTGTAGAAGCTTTCTTT.

This clonotype was detected many times. The V call is TRBV6-2 or TRBV6-3, the J call TRBJ2-2, with TRBD2 as a possible D gene (5 bases). The CDR3 runs 18 residues. With 4 bases removed from V and 5 bases from J, the gap between germline ends came to 23 bases. Germline V CDR1 and CDR2: MNHEY, SVGEGT. In nucleotides, the CDR3 is TGTGCCAGCAGTTTGTATACCGGGAAACTACTGGAAACCGGGGAGCTGTTTTTT. Translated, it gives CASSLYTGKLLETGELFF.

This clonotype was seen at least ten times. In DNA, the CDR3 is TGTGCCAGTGGGAAGGGGGCGAACACCGGGGAGCTGTTTTTT. Protein: CASGKGANTGELFF. The chain couples TRBV19 to TRBJ2-2; D might be TRBD1 (6 bases). Germline V lookup: CDR1 LNHDA, CDR2 SQIVND (reference sequence). The V and J ends lost 8 bases and 0 bases respectively, with 10 bases between them. This CDR3 comprises 14 residues.

The chain combines TRBV12-3 or TRBV12-4 with TRBJ2-7; a weak D match, TRBD1 (6 bases). Trimming removed 11 bases at V and 1 base at J, with 15 bases between. The CDR3 is 13 residues long. The CDR3 protein is CALRGTMSYEQYF. CDR3 nucleotides: TGTGCCCTCCGAGGGACAATGTCCTACGAGCAGTACTTC.

The table lists this clonotype with many counts. The rearrangement uses TRBV6-1 and TRBJ1-5, with 10 bases that match TRBD1. Germline assignment: CDR1 MNHNS and CDR2 SASEGT. J was trimmed by 7 bases and V by 2 bases; bases with no gene match: 5. The CDR3 is made up of 15 amino acids. CDR3 nucleotides: TGTGCCAGCAGTGAACGACAGGGGGCTTGGCAGCCCCAGCATTTT. Translating gives CASSERQGAWQPQHF.

This clonotype showed up many times. The chain combines TRBV7-9 with TRBJ2-7, with 8 nucleotides matching TRBD1. The ends lost 5 bases at V and 0 bases at J; junction bases unmatched: 6. There are 15 residues in the CDR3. Germline V gives CDR1 SEHNR, CDR2 FQNEAQ (reference sequence). The CDR3 reads CASSPWTGSSYEQYF. In nucleotides, the CDR3 is TGTGCCAGCAGCCCCTGGACAGGGAGCTCCTACGAGCAGTACTTC.

This clonotype was observed many times. The V call is TRBV6-1, the J call TRBJ1-1; no clear D. Germline V gene lookup returns CDR1 MNHNS and CDR2 SASEGT. The CDR3 is made up of 13 amino acids. With 5 bases removed from V and 4 bases from J, the gap between germline ends came to 11 bases. The CDR3 loop is CASSRVRGTEAFF. The CDR3 bases are TGTGCCAGCAGTCGGGTCCGGGGCACTGAAGCTTTCTTT.

At least ten counts were recorded for this clonotype. This sequence joins TRBV20-1 and TRBJ2-7; a possible D gene is TRBD2 (5 bases). CDR1 and CDR2 from the germline V gene are DFQATT and SNEGSKA (reference sequence). The germline V and J ends were trimmed by 6 bases and 3 bases, with 15 bases remaining between them. CDR3 length: 13 residues. CDR3 DNA: TGCAGTGCGCCGTCCCCAGCGGACTACGAGCAGTACTTC. It translates to CSAPSPADYEQYF.

This clonotype was recorded at least ten times. The gene calls are TRBV12-3 or TRBV12-4 and TRBJ2-2, with D maybe TRBD1 (7 bases). The CDR3 consists of 14 residues. Trimming shortened V by 5 bases and J by 4 bases, and 11 bases separated the two germline ends. CDR3 in DNA: TGTGCCAGCAGTCAGGGGGGCCGCACCGGGGAGCTGTTTTTT. This translates into CASSQGGRTGELFF.

The chain couples TRBV20-1 to TRBJ1-2; no firm D call. V dropped 3 bases and J dropped 6 bases, with 23 bases sitting between them. CDR1 and CDR2 (germline): DFQATT, SNEGSKA (reference sequence). This CDR3 has 16 residues. For the CDR3, the DNA is TGCAGTGCTAGGAGGCGCCTCCGGGGAGGGAGAGATGGCTACACCTTC. This codes for CSARRRLRGGRDGYTF.

The J gene is TRBJ1-2, the V gene TRBV19, with D possibly matching TRBD1 (5 bases). Germline loops: CDR1 LNHDA, CDR2 SQIVND (reference sequence). The CDR3 has 13 residues. Between the trimmed V and J ends, which lost 7 bases and 2 bases, there was a span of 11 bases. In nucleotides, the CDR3 is TGTGCCAGTATGGACGGGACGAACTATGGCTACACCTTC. Amino acids: CASMDGTNYGYTF.

About this clonotype itself: A junction boundary mismatches the germline segment, possibly from a read error. The V and J genes are TRBV27 and TRBJ1-6, with D uncertain. The CDR3 is 16 residues long. CDR1 is MNHEY and CDR2 is SMNVEV in the germline V gene (reference sequence). This CDR3 reads CASSSYGLGYNSPLNF. CDR3 DNA: TGTGCCAGCAGTTCCTACGGGTTAGGGTATAATTCACCGCTCAACTTT.

This clonotype was seen more than once but under ten times. The chain links TRBV18 to TRBJ1-1; D call uncertain. The CDR3 loop spans 15 amino acids. The germline V and J ends were trimmed by 3 bases and 4 bases, with 15 bases remaining between them. CDR1 is KGHSH, CDR2 LQKENI, per germline. The CDR3, as DNA: TGTGCCAGCTCACCCCTCCCGACCGGGAGCACTGAAGCTTTCTTT. Residues: CASSPLPTGSTEAFF.

This clonotype was seen a handful of times. The rearrangement links TRBV4-3 to TRBJ1-5; unclear D gene. The CDR3 covers 13 residues. Germline lookup yields CDR1 LGHNA and CDR2 YSLEER. The germline V and J ends were trimmed by 8 bases and 3 bases, with 11 bases remaining between them. CDR3 coding DNA: TGCGCCAGCTCGAGACGGAACAATCAGCCCCAGCATTTT. Protein product: CASSRRNNQPQHF.

This clonotype was detected ten times or more. The V call is TRBV12-5, the J call TRBJ1-6; 12 bases are a match to TRBD1. V trimming: 5 bases; J trimming: 14 bases; junction bases outside the gene matches: 10. The germline gives CDR1 LGHNT, CDR2 FRNRAP. This CDR3 spans 15 amino acids. CDR3 nucleotides: TGTGCTAGTGGTCCCCCAGGGACAGGGGGCCGTACCCTCCACTTT. This translates into CASGPPGTGGRTLHF.

This clonotype was recorded many times. The V call is TRBV6-5, the J call TRBJ1-1, with unresolved D. With 8 bases removed from V and 3 bases from J, the gap between germline ends came to 13 bases. The CDR3 has 13 amino acids. Germline V gene data show CDR1 as MNHEY and CDR2 as SVGAGI. CDR3 DNA sequence: TGTGCCAGCGGTACAGTGGTCGACACTGAAGCTTTCTTT. It encodes CASGTVVDTEAFF.

The J gene is TRBJ2-5, the V gene TRBV19; 11 bases are a match to TRBD1. J was trimmed by 3 bases and V by 4 bases; bases with no gene match: 4. The CDR3 extends over 15 amino acids. Germline V gene sequence: CDR1 LNHDA, CDR2 SQIVND (reference sequence). CDR3 loop: CASSKPGQGEETQYF. For the CDR3, the DNA is TGTGCCAGTAGTAAGCCGGGACAGGGGGAAGAGACCCAGTACTTC.

This rearrangement joins TRBV12-3 or TRBV12-4 to TRBJ1-1; no clear D. The CDR3 has 12 residues. Trimming took 4 bases from V and 6 from J, leaving 9 bases between them. CDR3 coding DNA: TGTGCCAGCAGTTGGGCGATCTCTGAAGCTTTCTTT. Translating gives CASSWAISEAFF.

This clonotype was detected ten times or more. V and J are TRBV20-1 and TRBJ1-1; D gene ambiguous. V was pared by 3 bases and J by 3 bases, with 5 bases between. The CDR3 is 11 residues long. Germline V gene lookup returns CDR1 DFQATT and CDR2 SNEGSKA (reference sequence). CDR3 sequence (DNA): TGCAGTGCTAGTTTGGACACTGAAGCTTTCTTT. Amino acids: CSASLDTEAFF.

In its sample, this clonotype was seen many times. V gene TRBV9 combines with J gene TRBJ1-1; D is possibly TRBD1 (5 bases). V lost 0 bases to trimming and J lost 4 bases, with 10 bases between them. The CDR3 sequence is 14 residues long. Per germline, CDR1 SGDLS and CDR2 YYNGEE. The CDR3 reads CASSVGEGRTEAFF. In DNA form, the CDR3 reads TGTGCCAGCAGCGTAGGGGAGGGGCGCACTGAAGCTTTCTTT.

This clonotype was seen many times. This chain uses TRBV6-1 with TRBJ1-2, with D unclear. V lost 6 bases, J lost 7 bases, and 9 bases lay in between. The length of the CDR3 is 11 residues. Germline CDR1 is MNHNS and CDR2 is SASEGT. The CDR3 DNA follows: TGTGCCAGCAGCCAAGGCGCTGGCTACACCTTC. Its translation is CASSQGAGYTF.

Many counts were recorded for this clonotype. The CDR3 loop reads CASSYVTGSGGYTF. The CDR3 nucleotides are TGTGCCAGCAGTTACGTGACAGGGTCGGGCGGCTACACCTTC. The chain uses TRBV6-5 and TRBJ1-2; 7 bases fit TRBD1. After removal of 2 bases from V and 8 bases from J, the junction contained 8 bases not matched to a gene. CDR1 and CDR2 (germline): MNHEY, SVGAGI. The CDR3 consists of 14 residues.

This clonotype showed up many times. V usage is TRBV18 and J usage is TRBJ2-5, with 7 bases fitting TRBD1. In germline, CDR1 is KGHSH, CDR2 LQKENI. V shed 5 bases, J shed 5 bases, and the junction held 14 bases outside the gene matches. CDR3 length: 16 amino acids. The CDR3 is CASSSGTAGGSETQYF. DNA of the CDR3: TGTGCCAGCTCATCCGGGACAGCTGGTGGTTCCGAGACCCAGTACTTC.

The chain employs TRBV6-5 and TRBJ1-1; D is unresolved. The V end was cut by 2 bases, the J end by 3 bases, with 7 bases between. Germline loops: CDR1 MNHEY, CDR2 SVGAGI. The CDR3 runs 13 residues. CDR3 coding DNA: TGTGCCAGCAGTTACGGAGCCGACACTGAAGCTTTCTTT. Translated: CASSYGADTEAFF.

The V gene is TRBV15, the J gene TRBJ2-5; TRBD2 aligns across 7 bases. The CDR3 length is 15 residues. The germline gives CDR1 LNHNV, CDR2 YYDKDF (reference sequence). V gave up 0 bases and J gave up 7 bases; unmatched junction bases: 8. For the CDR3, the DNA is TGTGCCACCAGCAGAGATGGGGGAGGGGTAGGGACCCAGTACTTC. Its protein is CATSRDGGGVGTQYF.

This clonotype was recorded many times. The chain links TRBV6-1 to TRBJ2-7, with 10 bases matching TRBD1. V was clipped by 4 bases and J by 3 bases; unmatched bases: 12. The CDR3 covers 17 residues. Germline-derived CDR1 and CDR2 are MNHNS and SASEGT. As DNA, the CDR3 is TGTGCCAGCAGTGGAGGGGGGGGACAGGGGAATTTCTACGAGCAGTACTTC. This translates into CASSGGGGQGNFYEQYF.